These 10 T cell receptor beta chains were sequenced from one sample in a study of cytomegalovirus exposure and HLA in healthy donors. The PCR used 60 Vbeta and 13 Jbeta primers. Profiled with immunoSEQ multiplex PCR; TCRdb holds only in-frame clones, not every one. The sample shows about 180,000 clones, more than 75% of them seen only once. Sequenced input: PBMCs. These TCRs come from a man in his forties in good health and CMV-seronegative.

The CDR3 reads CSVVGQSAFEQYF. CDR3 sequence (DNA): TGCAGCGTCGTGGGACAGAGCGCATTCGAGCAGTACTTC. The J gene is TRBJ2-7, the V gene TRBV29-1, with 7 bases matching TRBD1. The V and J ends lost 6 bases and 6 bases, in that order; junction bases with no gene match: 11. The CDR3 extends over 13 amino acids. The germline gives CDR1 SQVTM, CDR2 ANQGSEA.

The CDR3 region is CASSFGGRNYGYTF. The CDR3 nucleotides are TGTGCCAGCAGTTTTGGAGGCCGTAACTATGGCTACACCTTC. V gene TRBV28 combines with J gene TRBJ1-2; D unclear. Per the germline V gene, CDR1 is MDHEN and CDR2 is SYDVKM. This CDR3 region has 14 residues. V gave up 3 bases and J gave up 1 base, with 9 bases separating them.

The chain has TRBV6-5 and TRBJ2-1; 8 nucleotides match TRBD2. Germline trimming cut 6 bases from V and 12 bases from J; bases unmatched to any gene: 16. The V gene's germline CDR1 is MNHEY and CDR2 SVGAGI. The CDR3 is made up of 15 amino acids. The chain's CDR3 is CASSPGGGTLIGQFF. The CDR3 DNA sequence: TGTGCCAGCAGCCCCGGGGGGGGCACCCTGATAGGGCAGTTCTTC.

The chain's CDR3 is CASSPGTSGEETQYF. In nucleotides, the CDR3 is TGTGCCAGCAGCCCCGGGACTAGCGGGGAAGAGACCCAGTACTTC. J is TRBJ2-5 and V is TRBV7-2; 13 bases agree with TRBD2. CDR1 is SGHTA and CDR2 is FQGNSA in the germline V gene. The CDR3 length is 15 residues. V trimming: 5 bases; J trimming: 3 bases; junction bases outside the gene matches: 3.

This clone was counted a few times. The rearrangement links TRBV28 to TRBJ2-7; 9 bases match TRBD1. There are 14 residues in the CDR3. Germline V gene data show CDR1 as MDHEN and CDR2 as SYDVKM. J gave up 5 bases and V 4 bases, and 6 bases lay outside the gene matches. The CDR3 reads CASSSTGGFHEQYF. CDR3 coding DNA: TGTGCCAGCAGTTCGACAGGGGGTTTCCACGAGCAGTACTTC.

The V gene is TRBV4-2, the J gene TRBJ1-1, with D perhaps TRBD1 (6 bases). The V end was cut by 0 bases, the J end by 4 bases, with 18 bases between. Germline assignment: CDR1 LGHNA and CDR2 YNFKEQ. The CDR3 is made up of 17 amino acids. The CDR3 sequence is CASSQEGGGVGLTEAFF. Here the CDR3 DNA reads TGTGCCAGCAGCCAAGAAGGGGGAGGGGTCGGGCTCACTGAAGCTTTCTTT.

This clone was seen only once. The V call is TRBV2, the J call TRBJ2-3; 9 nucleotides match TRBD2. This CDR3 is 15 amino acids long. Germline trimming cut 4 bases from V and 5 bases from J; bases unmatched to any gene: 7. Germline V gene lookup returns CDR1 SNHLY and CDR2 FYNNEI. This CDR3 is CASSAGAGGGDTQYF. DNA of the CDR3: TGTGCCAGCAGTGCAGGAGCGGGGGGCGGAGATACGCAGTATTTT. The variable domain in full, with the rest retrieved from reference TRBV2 and TRBJ2-3, is EPEVTQTPSHQVTQMGQEVILRCVPISNHLYFYWYRQILGQKVEFLVSFYNNEISEKSEIFDDQFSVERPDGSNFTLKIRSTKLEDSAMYFCASSAGAGGGDTQYFGPGTRLTVL.

The chain's CDR3 is CASRGGGNYGYTF. In DNA, the CDR3 is TGTGCCAGCAGGGGAGGAGGGAACTATGGCTACACCTTC. This chain uses TRBV27 with TRBJ1-2; D remains ambiguous. V was cut by 6 bases and J by 2 bases, with 10 bases left in between. The CDR3 loop spans 13 amino acids. CDR1 is MNHEY and CDR2 is SMNVEV in the germline V gene (reference sequence).

J is TRBJ2-1 and V is TRBV18, with 10 bases matching TRBD2. Per germline, CDR1 KGHSH and CDR2 LQKENI. Losses at the gene ends were 4 bases for V and 6 bases for J; bases not matched to a gene: 9. This CDR3 is 16 amino acids long. In nucleotides, the CDR3 is TGTGCCAGCTCACGTTTAGGACTAGCGGTTTTCAATGAGCAGTTCTTC. As protein: CASSRLGLAVFNEQFF.

V is TRBV27 and J is TRBJ2-1; the match to TRBD1 covers 11 bases. This CDR3 comprises 17 residues. Per germline, CDR1 MNHEY and CDR2 SMNVEV (reference sequence). V was clipped by 5 bases and J by 6 bases; unmatched bases: 12. Here the CDR3 DNA reads TGTGCCAGCAGTCCCGGACAGGGGGCTAGCGGATTCAATGAGCAGTTCTTC. Its protein is CASSPGQGASGFNEQFF.